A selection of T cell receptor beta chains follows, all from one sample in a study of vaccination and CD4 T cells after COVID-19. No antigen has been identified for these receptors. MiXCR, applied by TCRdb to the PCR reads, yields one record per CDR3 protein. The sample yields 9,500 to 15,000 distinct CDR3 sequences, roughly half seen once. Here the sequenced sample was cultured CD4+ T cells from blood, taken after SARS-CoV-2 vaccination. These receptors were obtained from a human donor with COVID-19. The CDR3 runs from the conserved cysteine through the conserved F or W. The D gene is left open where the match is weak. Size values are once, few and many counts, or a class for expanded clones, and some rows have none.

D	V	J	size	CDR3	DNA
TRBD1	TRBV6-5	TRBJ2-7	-	CASSYRGQGAFYEQYF	TGTGCCAGCAGTTACAGGGGACAGGGGGCTTTTTACGAGCAGTACTTC
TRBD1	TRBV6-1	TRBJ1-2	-	CAGRAPDRGGYTF	TGTGCCGGCAGAGCTCCGGACAGGGGTGGCTACACCTTC
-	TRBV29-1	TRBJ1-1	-	CSVDRGDTEAFF	TGCAGCGTTGATCGGGGGGACACTGAAGCTTTCTTT
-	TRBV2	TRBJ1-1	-	CASSGLDRTSTTEAFF	TGTGCCAGCAGTGGTCTGGATAGGACATCTACGACTGAAGCTTTCTTT
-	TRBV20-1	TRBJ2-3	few	CSTRQGTNTDTQYF	TGCAGTACCCGTCAGGGGACAAACACAGATACGCAGTATTTT
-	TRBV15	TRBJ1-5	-	CATSRDLGVREGSNQPQHF	TGTGCCACCAGCAGAGATCTTGGGGTCAGGGAGGGAAGCAATCAGCCCCAGCATTTT
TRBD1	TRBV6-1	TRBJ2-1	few	CASSRELQGSEQFF	TGTGCCAGCAGTAGAGAATTACAGGGGAGTGAGCAGTTCTTC
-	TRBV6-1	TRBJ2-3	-	CASSDLFGTGDPPDTQYF	TGTGCCAGCAGTGATCTCTTCGGGACGGGGGACCCTCCTGATACGCAGTATTTT
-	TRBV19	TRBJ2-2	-	CASSITPLAPGELFF	TGTGCCAGTAGTATTACCCCACTAGCCCCCGGGGAGCTGTTTTTT
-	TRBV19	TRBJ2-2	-	CASTDHGELFF	TGTGCCAGTACCGATCACGGGGAGCTGTTTTTT
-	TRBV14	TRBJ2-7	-	CASSQNSYEQYF	TGTGCCAGCAGCCAGAACTCCTACGAGCAGTACTTC
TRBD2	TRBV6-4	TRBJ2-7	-	CASSALAGGPSYEQYF	TGTGCCAGCAGTGCGCTAGCGGGGGGGCCTTCCTACGAGCAGTACTTC
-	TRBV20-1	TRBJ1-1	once	CSASRAANTEAFF	TGCAGTGCTAGTCGGGCAGCCAACACTGAAGCTTTCTTT
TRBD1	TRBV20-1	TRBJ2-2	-	CSARDGDRGPTGELFF	TGCAGTGCTAGAGATGGGGACAGGGGGCCCACCGGGGAGCTGTTTTTT
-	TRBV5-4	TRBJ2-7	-	CASSLGREKGYEQYF	TGTGCCAGCAGCTTGGGACGGGAGAAGGGCTACGAGCAGTACTTC
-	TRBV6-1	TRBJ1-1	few	CASRRDPTGFAEAFF	TGTGCCAGCAGGAGGGACCCAACAGGGTTTGCTGAAGCTTTCTTT
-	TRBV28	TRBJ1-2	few	CASSHQGFYGYTF	TGTGCCAGCAGTCACCAGGGGTTCTATGGCTACACCTTC
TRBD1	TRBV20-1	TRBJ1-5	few	CSATLTGGGQPQHF	TGCAGTGCTACCTTGACAGGGGGAGGTCAGCCCCAGCATTTT
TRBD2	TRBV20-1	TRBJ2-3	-	CSAPPGGKTDTQYF	TGCAGTGCCCCCCCGGGGGGGAAGACAGATACGCAGTATTTT
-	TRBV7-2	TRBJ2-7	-	CASSHRSMHEQYF	TGTGCCAGCAGCCACAGAAGCATGCACGAGCAGTACTTC
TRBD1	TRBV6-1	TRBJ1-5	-	CASSRDRAYQPQHF	TGTGCCAGCAGCCGCGACAGGGCCTATCAGCCCCAGCATTTT
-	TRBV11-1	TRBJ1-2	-	CASSSRSGRGNYGYTF	TGTGCCAGCAGCTCGAGGTCGGGCAGGGGCAACTATGGCTACACCTTC
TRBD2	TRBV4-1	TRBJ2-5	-	CAQPKRDARLAGGQETQYF	TGCGCCCAGCCCAAGCGGGACGCCCGACTAGCGGGGGGGCAAGAGACCCAGTACTTC
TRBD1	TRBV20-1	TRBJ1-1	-	CSARDPGRGPTEAFF	TGCAGTGCTAGAGATCCTGGCAGGGGGCCAACTGAAGCTTTCTTT
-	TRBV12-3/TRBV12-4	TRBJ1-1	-	CASSLGANTEAFF	TGTGCCAGCAGTTTGGGGGCGAACACTGAAGCTTTCTTT
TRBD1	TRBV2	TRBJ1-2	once	CASSIDREGYTF	TGTGCCAGCAGTATCGACAGGGAGGGCTACACCTTC
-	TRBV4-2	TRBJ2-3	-	CASSPRPAVSTDTQYF	TGTGCCAGCAGCCCCAGACCCGCGGTGAGCACAGATACGCAGTATTTT
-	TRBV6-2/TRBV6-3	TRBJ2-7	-	CASRFGRGTLGYEQYF	TGTGCCAGCAGATTCGGACGGGGCACCTTGGGCTACGAGCAGTACTTC
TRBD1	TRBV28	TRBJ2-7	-	CASSRGQGTLQYF	TGTGCCAGCAGTCGCGGACAGGGTACCCTGCAGTACTTC
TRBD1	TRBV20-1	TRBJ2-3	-	CSARVGTGSTDTQYF	TGCAGTGCTAGAGTTGGGACAGGTAGCACAGATACGCAGTATTTT
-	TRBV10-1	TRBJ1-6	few	CASSTANSPLHF	TGCGCCAGCAGTACAGCCAATTCACCCCTCCACTTT
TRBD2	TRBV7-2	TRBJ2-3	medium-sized	CASSLLGLAPERYF	TGTGCCAGCAGCTTGCTCGGACTAGCCCCCGAGCGGTATTTT
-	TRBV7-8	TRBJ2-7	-	CASSLDYGTYEQYF	TGTGCCAGCAGCTTAGATTACGGGACCTACGAGCAGTACTTC
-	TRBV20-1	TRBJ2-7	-	CSARKDRYEQYF	TGCAGTGCTCGAAAAGACCGCTACGAGCAGTACTTC
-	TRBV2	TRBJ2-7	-	CASSEARGLVEQYF	TGTGCCAGCAGTGAAGCGCGGGGGCTTGTCGAGCAGTACTTC
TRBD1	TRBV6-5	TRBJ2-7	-	CASSSERTGRSLYEQYF	TGTGCCAGCAGTTCAGAGCGGACAGGGAGATCACTCTACGAGCAGTACTTC
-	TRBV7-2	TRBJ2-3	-	CASSLARQDTQYF	TGTGCCAGCAGCTTAGCGCGGCAGGATACGCAGTATTTT
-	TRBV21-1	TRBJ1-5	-	CASSDGCQPQHF	TGTGCCAGCAGCGACGGATGTCAGCCCCAGCATTTT
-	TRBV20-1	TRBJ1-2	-	CSAPIFWEAGYGYTF	TGCAGTGCCCCTATCTTCTGGGAGGCGGGCTATGGCTACACCTTC
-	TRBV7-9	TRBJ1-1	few	CASSPGRENTEAFF	TGTGCCAGCAGCCCAGGACGGGAGAACACTGAAGCTTTCTTT
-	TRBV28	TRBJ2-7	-	CASSLGGLGSYEQYF	TGTGCCAGCAGTTTAGGGGGCTTAGGGTCCTACGAGCAGTACTTC